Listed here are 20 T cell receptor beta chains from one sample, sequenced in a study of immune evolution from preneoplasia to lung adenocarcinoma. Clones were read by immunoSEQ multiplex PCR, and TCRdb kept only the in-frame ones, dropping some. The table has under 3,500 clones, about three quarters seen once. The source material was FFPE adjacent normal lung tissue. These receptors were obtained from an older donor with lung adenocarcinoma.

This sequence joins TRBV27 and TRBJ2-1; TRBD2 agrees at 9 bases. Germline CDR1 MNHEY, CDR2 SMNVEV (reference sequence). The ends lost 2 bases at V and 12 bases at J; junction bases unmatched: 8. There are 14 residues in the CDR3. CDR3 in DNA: TGTGCCAGCAGTTTAAGACTAGCGGAAGAGGGGCAGTTCTTC. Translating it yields CASSLRLAEEGQFF.

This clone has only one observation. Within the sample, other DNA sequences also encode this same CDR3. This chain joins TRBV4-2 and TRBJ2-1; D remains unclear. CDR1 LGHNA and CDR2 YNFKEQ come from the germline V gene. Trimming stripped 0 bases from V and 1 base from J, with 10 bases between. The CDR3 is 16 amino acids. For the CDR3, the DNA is TGTGCCAGCAGCCAAGATGGATCGGCATCCTACAATGAGCAGTTCTTC. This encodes CASSQDGSASYNEQFF.

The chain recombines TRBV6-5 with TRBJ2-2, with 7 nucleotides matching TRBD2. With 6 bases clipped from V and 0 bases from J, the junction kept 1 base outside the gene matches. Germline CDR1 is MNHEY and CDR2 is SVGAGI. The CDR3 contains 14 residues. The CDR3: CASRGRANTGELFF. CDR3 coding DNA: TGTGCCAGCAGGGGGAGGGCGAACACCGGGGAGCTGTTTTTT.

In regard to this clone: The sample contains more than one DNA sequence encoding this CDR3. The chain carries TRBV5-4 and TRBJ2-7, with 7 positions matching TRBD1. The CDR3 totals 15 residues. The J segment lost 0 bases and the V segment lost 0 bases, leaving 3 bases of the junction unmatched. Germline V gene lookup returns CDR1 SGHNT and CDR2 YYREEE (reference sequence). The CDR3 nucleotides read TGTGCCAGCAGCTTGGGCCGGGACAGCTCCTACGAGCAGTACTTC. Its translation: CASSLGRDSSYEQYF.

CDR3 bases: TGTGCCAGCAGCTTTAGAACTGGCACAGATACGCAGTATTTT. Translating gives CASSFRTGTDTQYF. This chain joins TRBV7-8 and TRBJ2-3; D gene ambiguous. Per germline, CDR1 SGHVS and CDR2 FQNEAQ. This CDR3 has 14 amino acids. Trimming took off 3 bases at V and 1 base at J, with 8 bases between the two ends.

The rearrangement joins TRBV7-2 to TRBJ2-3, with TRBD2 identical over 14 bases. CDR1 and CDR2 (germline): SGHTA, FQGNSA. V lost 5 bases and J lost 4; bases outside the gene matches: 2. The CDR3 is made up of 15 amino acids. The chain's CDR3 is CASSEGLAGADTQYF. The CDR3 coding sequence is TGTGCCAGCAGCGAGGGACTAGCGGGGGCAGATACGCAGTATTTT. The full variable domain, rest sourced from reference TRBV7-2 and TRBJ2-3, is GAGVSQSPSNKVTEKGKDVELRCDPISGHTALYWYRQSLGQGLEFLIYFQGNSAPDKSGLPSDRFSAERTGGSVSTLTIQRTQQEDSAVYLCASSEGLAGADTQYFGPGTRLTVL.

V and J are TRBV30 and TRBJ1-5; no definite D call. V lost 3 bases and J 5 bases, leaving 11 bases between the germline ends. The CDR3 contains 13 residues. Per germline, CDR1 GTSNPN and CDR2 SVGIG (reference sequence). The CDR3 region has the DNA TGTGCCTGGAGCCCCGGATGGGATCAGCCCCAGCATTTT. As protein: CAWSPGWDQPQHF.

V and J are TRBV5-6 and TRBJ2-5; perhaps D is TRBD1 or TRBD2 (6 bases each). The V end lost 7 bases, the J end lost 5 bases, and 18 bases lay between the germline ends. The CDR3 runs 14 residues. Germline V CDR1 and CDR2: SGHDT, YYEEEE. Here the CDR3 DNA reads TGTGCCAGCGCCCTCTTGGGGGGCGAGGAGACCCAGTACTTC. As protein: CASALLGGEETQYF.

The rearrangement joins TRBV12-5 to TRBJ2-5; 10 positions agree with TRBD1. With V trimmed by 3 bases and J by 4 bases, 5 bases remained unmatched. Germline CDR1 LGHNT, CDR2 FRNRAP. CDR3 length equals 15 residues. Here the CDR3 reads CASGFGTGVAETQYF. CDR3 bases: TGTGCTAGTGGTTTCGGGACAGGGGTGGCAGAGACCCAGTACTTC.

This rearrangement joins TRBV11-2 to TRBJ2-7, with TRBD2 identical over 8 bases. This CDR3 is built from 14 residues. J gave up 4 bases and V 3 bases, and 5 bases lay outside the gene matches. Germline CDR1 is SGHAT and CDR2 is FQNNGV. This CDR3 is CASSFSSGNYEQYF. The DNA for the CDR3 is TGTGCCAGCAGCTTTAGTAGCGGGAATTACGAGCAGTACTTC. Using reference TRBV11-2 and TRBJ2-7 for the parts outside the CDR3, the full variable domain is EAGVAQSPRYKIIEKRQSVAFWCNPISGHATLYWYQQILGQGPKLLIQFQNNGVVDDSQLPKDRFSAERLKGVDSTLKIQPAKLEDSAVYLCASSFSSGNYEQYFGPGTRLTVT.

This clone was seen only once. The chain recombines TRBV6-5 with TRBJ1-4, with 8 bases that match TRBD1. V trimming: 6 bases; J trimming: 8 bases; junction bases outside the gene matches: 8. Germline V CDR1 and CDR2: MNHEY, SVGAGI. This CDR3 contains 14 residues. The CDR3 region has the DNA TGTGCCAGCAGGACAGGGGCGATTCGGGAAAAACTGTTTTTT. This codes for CASRTGAIREKLFF.

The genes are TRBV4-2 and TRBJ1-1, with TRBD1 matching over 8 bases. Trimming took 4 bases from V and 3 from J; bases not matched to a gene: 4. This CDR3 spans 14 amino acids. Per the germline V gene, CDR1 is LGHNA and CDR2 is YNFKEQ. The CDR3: CASSRGQGYTEAFF. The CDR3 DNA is TGTGCCAGCAGCCGAGGACAGGGATACACTGAAGCTTTCTTT.

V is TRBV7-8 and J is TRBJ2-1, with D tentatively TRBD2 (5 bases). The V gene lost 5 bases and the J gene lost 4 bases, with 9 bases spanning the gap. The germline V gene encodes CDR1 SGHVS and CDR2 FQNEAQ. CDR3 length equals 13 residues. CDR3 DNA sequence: TGTGCCAGCAGCGCCTCGGGGTACAATGAGCAGTTCTTC. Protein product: CASSASGYNEQFF.

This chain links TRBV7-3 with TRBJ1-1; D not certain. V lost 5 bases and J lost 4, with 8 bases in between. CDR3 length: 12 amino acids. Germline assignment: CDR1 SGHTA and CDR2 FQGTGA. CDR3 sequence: CASSPEGTEAFF. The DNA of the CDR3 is TGTGCCAGCAGCCCAGAGGGCACTGAAGCTTTCTTT.

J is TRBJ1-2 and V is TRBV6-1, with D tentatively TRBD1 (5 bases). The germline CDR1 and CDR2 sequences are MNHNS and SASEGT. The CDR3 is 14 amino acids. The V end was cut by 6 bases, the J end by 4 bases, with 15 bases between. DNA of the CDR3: TGTGCCAGCAGGAAGGGACCACCAGGCTATGGCTACACCTTC. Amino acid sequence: CASRKGPPGYGYTF.

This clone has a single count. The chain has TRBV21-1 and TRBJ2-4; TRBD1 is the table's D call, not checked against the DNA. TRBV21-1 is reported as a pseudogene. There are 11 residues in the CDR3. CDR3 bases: TGTGCCAGCAGCAAATTGGGTGCAGGGGCATTC. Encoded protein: CASSKLGAGAF.

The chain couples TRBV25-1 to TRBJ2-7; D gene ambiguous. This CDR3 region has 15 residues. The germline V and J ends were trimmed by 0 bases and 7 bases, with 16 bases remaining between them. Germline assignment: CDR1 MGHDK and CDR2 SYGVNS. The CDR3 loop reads CASSEYDSFLGEQYF. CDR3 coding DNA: TGTGCCAGCAGTGAATACGACTCCTTTTTAGGGGAGCAGTACTTC.

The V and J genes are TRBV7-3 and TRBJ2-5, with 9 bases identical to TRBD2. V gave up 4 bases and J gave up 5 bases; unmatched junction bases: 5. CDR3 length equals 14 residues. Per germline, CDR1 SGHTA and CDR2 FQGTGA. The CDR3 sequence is CASSSAGGGETQYF. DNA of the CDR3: TGTGCCAGCAGCTCAGCGGGAGGCGGGGAGACCCAGTACTTC. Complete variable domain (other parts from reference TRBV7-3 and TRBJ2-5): GAGVSQTPSNKVTEKGKYVELRCDPISGHTALYWYRQSLGQGPEFLIYFQGTGAADDSGLPNDRFFAVRPEGSVSTLKIQRTERGDSAVYLCASSSAGGGETQYFGPGTRLLVL.

This chain's CDR3 is CASSLPSDGSYEQYF. DNA for the CDR3: TGCGCCAGCAGCCTACCTTCAGACGGCTCCTACGAGCAGTACTTC. The gene calls are TRBV5-1 and TRBJ2-7; no reliable D call. Germline CDR1 reads SGHRS; CDR2 reads YFSETQ. The CDR3 extends over 15 amino acids. V was clipped by 4 bases and J by 0 bases, with 14 bases between them.

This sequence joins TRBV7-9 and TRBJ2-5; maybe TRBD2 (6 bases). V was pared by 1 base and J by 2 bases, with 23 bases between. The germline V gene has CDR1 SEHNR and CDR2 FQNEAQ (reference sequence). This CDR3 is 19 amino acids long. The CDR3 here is CASSLVFSKKISGQETQYF. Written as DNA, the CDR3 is TGTGCCAGCAGCTTAGTCTTCTCGAAAAAGATTAGCGGTCAAGAGACCCAGTACTTC.